The 9 T cell receptor beta chains in this list originate from one sample, sequenced in a study of T-cell reconstitution after alpha-beta-depleted transplantation in children. Unique molecular identifiers were used in preparing the TCRbeta library. TCRdb ran MiXCR on the PCR reads and lists one entry per CDR3 protein. The profile shows approximately 650,000 distinct CDR3 sequences, roughly 13% of them singletons. The material was PBMCs, obtained before TCRalphabeta/CD19-depleted stem cell transplant. The source of these receptors is a girl aged 2-10 years with congenital amegakaryocytic thrombocytopenia, due to receive a stem cell transplant.

The gene calls are TRBV5-1 and TRBJ2-2; D is perhaps TRBD1 or TRBD2 (5 bases each). Germline V gene sequence: CDR1 SGHRS, CDR2 YFSETQ. The V and J ends lost 3 bases and 6 bases respectively, with 18 bases between them. The CDR3 contains 16 residues. The CDR3 region is CASSSSGQIRAGELFF. The CDR3 DNA reads TGCGCCAGCAGCTCGTCGGGGCAGATAAGGGCCGGGGAGCTGTTTTTT. The complete variable domain, with remaining parts taken from reference TRBV5-1 and TRBJ2-2, reads KAGVTQTPRYLIKTRGQQVTLSCSPISGHRSVSWYQQTPGQGLQFLFEYFSETQRNKGNFPGRFSGRQFSNSRSEMNVSTLELGDSALYLCASSSSGQIRAGELFFGEGSRLTVL.

The chain employs TRBV10-2 and TRBJ1-1; D gene ambiguous. V was pared by 11 bases and J by 1 base, with 14 bases between. The germline CDR1 and CDR2 sequences are WSHSY and SAAADI. The CDR3 sequence is 13 residues long. CDR3 DNA sequence: TGCGCCCGAGCCTCTGGCCCGAACACTGAAGCTTTCTTT. Its translation is CARASGPNTEAFF.

Note on this clonotype: This may be a read error: a much more frequent sequence differs by one nucleotide. This chain connects TRBV20-1 to TRBJ1-2; D is undetermined. The CDR3 sequence is 10 residues long. Looked up from germline, CDR1 is DFQATT and CDR2 is SNEGSKA (reference sequence). The CDR3 bases are TGCTGTACTAACGTTGAAGGCTACACCTTC. Amino acids: CCTNVEGYTF.

This sequence joins TRBV5-1 and TRBJ2-7, with 14 bases aligning to TRBD2. V shed 3 bases and J 7 bases; nucleotides not matched to a gene: 6. The CDR3 has 15 residues. The germline CDR1 and CDR2 sequences are SGHRS and YFSETQ. CDR3 nucleotides: TGCGCCAGCAGCTCGGGACTAGCGGGAGTAGGGGAGCAGTACTTC. Encoded protein: CASSSGLAGVGEQYF.

This sequence joins TRBV12-3 or TRBV12-4 and TRBJ2-5; no firm D call. V was cut by 7 bases and J by 5 bases, with 14 bases left in between. The CDR3 totals 13 residues. Here the CDR3 reads CASTLSRFETQYF. CDR3 bases: TGTGCCAGCACACTGTCCAGGTTCGAGACCCAGTACTTC.

This clonotype was counted many times. The chain uses TRBV13 and TRBJ2-5; 9 bases match TRBD2. Trimming took 5 bases from V and 1 from J; bases not matched to a gene: 5. The CDR3 is made up of 15 amino acids. Germline CDR1 PRHDT, CDR2 FYEKMQ (reference sequence). The CDR3 nucleotides read TGTGCCAGCAGCGAAGGGACTAGCCGCCAAGAGACCCAGTACTTC. Translation gives CASSEGTSRQETQYF.

This clonotype has a count of ten or more. Germline is not matched at one junction end, which may reflect a read error. V is TRBV7-6 and J is TRBJ2-5; no reliable D call. Germline V lookup: CDR1 SGHVS, CDR2 FNYEAQ. The CDR3 consists of 13 residues. This chain's CDR3 is CASRLALGETQYF. CDR3 nucleotide sequence: TGTGCCAGCAGATTAGCCCTTGGAGAGACCCAGTACTTC.

This clonotype was detected many times. The chain recombines TRBV6-1 with TRBJ1-4; no reliable D call. CDR3 length equals 13 residues. Trimming took 5 bases from V and 7 from J, leaving 11 bases between them. The germline V gene has CDR1 MNHNS and CDR2 SASEGT. The CDR3 bases are TGTGCCAGCAGTACCCGGACGGGTGAAAAACTGTTTTTT. Translating gives CASSTRTGEKLFF.

Many counts were recorded for this clonotype. The chain has TRBV6-4 and TRBJ1-4, with TRBD1 matching 7 bases. Germline lookup yields CDR1 MRHNA and CDR2 SNTAGT. V trimming: 6 bases; J trimming: 0 bases; junction bases outside the gene matches: 19. CDR3 length: 20 residues. CDR3 sequence reads: CASSKPQGSGPFATNEKLFF. DNA for the CDR3: TGTGCCAGCAGCAAACCACAGGGGTCTGGTCCGTTTGCAACTAATGAAAAACTGTTTTTT.